Below, 29 T cell receptor beta chains from the same sample are listed, as sequenced in a study of cytomegalovirus exposure and HLA in healthy donors. The PCR employed 60 Vbeta primers together with 13 Jbeta primers. Profiled with immunoSEQ multiplex PCR; TCRdb holds only in-frame clones, not every one. The sample has about 170,000 clones; around 78% are singletons. The sequenced sample consisted of PBMCs. Every receptor here comes from a woman between 25 and 40 years old in good health and CMV-seropositive.

The V call is TRBV28, the J call TRBJ1-1, with a tentative D call TRBD1 (5 bases). The germline CDR1 and CDR2 sequences are MDHEN and SYDVKM. The CDR3 covers 13 residues. Trimming took 2 bases from V and 12 from J, leaving 16 bases between them. The CDR3 region is CASSLRQGWWSFF. DNA for the CDR3: TGTGCCAGCAGTTTACGTCAGGGTTGGTGGTCTTTCTTT.

This sequence joins TRBV5-4 and TRBJ2-7, with D possibly TRBD2 on 7 matching bases. Trimming shortened V by 0 bases and J by 6 bases, and 16 bases separated the two germline ends. CDR3 length: 15 amino acids. Germline values: CDR1 SGHNT, CDR2 YYREEE (reference sequence). CDR3 coding DNA: TGTGCCAGCAGCTTGGTTGGGGGGGCCACCACCGAGCAGTACTTC. Its protein is CASSLVGGATTEQYF. Based on the CDR3 plus reference TRBV5-4 and TRBJ2-7, the full variable domain is ETGVTQSPTHLIKTRGQQVTLRCSSQSGHNTVSWYQQALGQGPQFIFQYYREEENGRGNFPPRFSGLQFPNYSSELNVNALELDDSALYLCASSLVGGATTEQYFGPGTRLTVT.

The chain links TRBV6-4 to TRBJ2-1; 7 nucleotides align to TRBD1. J was trimmed by 1 base and V by 3 bases; bases with no gene match: 3. The CDR3 spans 15 residues. The germline V gene encodes CDR1 MRHNA and CDR2 SNTAGT. CDR3 sequence reads: CASSDKDRSYNEQFF. In nucleotides, the CDR3 is TGTGCCAGCAGTGATAAGGACAGGTCCTACAATGAGCAGTTCTTC.

Notes on this clone: The junction and the germline gene differ at one end; a read error may be behind it. This chain links TRBV5-1 with TRBJ2-1; 8 bases agree with TRBD2. Germline V gene data show CDR1 as SGHRS and CDR2 as YFSETQ. The CDR3 sequence is 13 residues long. CDR3 DNA sequence: TGCGCCAGCAGCTTGGAGTCCGGGGGGGAATTGCTCTTC. Its translation is CASSLESGGELLF.

The V gene is TRBV6-4, the J gene TRBJ2-1; TRBD1 matches at 7 bases. V was pared by 6 bases and J by 0 bases, with 11 bases of the junction left unmatched. This CDR3 region has 17 residues. Germline assignment: CDR1 MRHNA and CDR2 SNTAGT. The CDR3 protein is CASSTEGGASSYNEQFF. DNA of the CDR3: TGTGCCAGCAGCACCGAAGGGGGCGCTTCCTCCTACAATGAGCAGTTCTTC.

This chain connects TRBV19 to TRBJ2-7; 11 bases line up with TRBD2. V gave up 2 bases and J gave up 4 bases; unmatched junction bases: 4. Germline V CDR1 and CDR2: LNHDA, SQIVND (reference sequence). This CDR3 is built from 15 residues. CDR3 sequence reads: CASSIIAGGEYEQYF. For the CDR3, the DNA is TGTGCCAGTAGTATAATAGCGGGAGGGGAGTACGAGCAGTACTTC.

The rearrangement joins TRBV27 to TRBJ1-1; 12 bases match TRBD1. The CDR3 consists of 17 residues. The V gene end was trimmed by 2 bases and the J gene end by 5 bases; junction bases not matched to a gene: 9. Germline values: CDR1 MNHEY, CDR2 SMNVEV (reference sequence). CDR3 region: CASSLPPGQGARTEAFF. As DNA, the CDR3 is TGTGCCAGCAGTTTACCCCCGGGACAGGGGGCTAGAACTGAAGCTTTCTTT.

This chain connects TRBV7-2 to TRBJ1-6; 8 bases fit TRBD1. Germline assignment: CDR1 SGHTA and CDR2 FQGNSA. The length of the CDR3 is 16 residues. J lost 4 bases, V lost 5 bases, and 7 bases had no gene match. CDR3 protein: CASSQDRAFYNSPLHF. In DNA, the CDR3 is TGTGCCAGCAGCCAGGACAGGGCATTTTATAATTCACCCCTCCACTTT.

This clone was counted many times. V usage is TRBV25-1 and J usage is TRBJ1-1; 7 bases fit TRBD1. The CDR3 covers 15 residues. CDR1 and CDR2 (germline): MGHDK, SYGVNS. V lost 1 base, J lost 5 bases, and 7 bases stayed unmatched. CDR3 sequence: CASSESRGGWTEAFF. CDR3 coding DNA: TGTGCCAGCAGTGAATCGAGAGGGGGCTGGACTGAAGCTTTCTTT.

The rearrangement joins TRBV10-1 to TRBJ2-5, with D unclear. Germline CDR1 and CDR2: WNHNN and SYGVQD (reference sequence). V gave up 6 bases and J gave up 5 bases, with 10 bases separating them. This CDR3 is built from 12 residues. In nucleotides, the CDR3 is TGCGCCAGCAGACACCCCTTGGAGACCCAGTACTTC. Residues: CASRHPLETQYF.

This clone appeared once. The CDR3 DNA sequence: TGCGCCAGCAGCTTGGTTCCCGGGGAGAGTGGCACAGATACGCAGTATTTT. This translates into CASSLVPGESGTDTQYF. The V and J genes are TRBV5-1 and TRBJ2-3; maybe TRBD2 (5 bases). V was pared by 0 bases and J by 1 base, with 15 bases between. The CDR3 loop spans 17 amino acids. Per the germline V gene, CDR1 is SGHRS and CDR2 is YFSETQ.

V usage is TRBV19 and J usage is TRBJ2-7, with D perhaps matching TRBD2 (6 bases). CDR1 is LNHDA and CDR2 is SQIVND in the germline V gene (reference sequence). The CDR3 is 15 residues long. Trimming cost V 3 bases and J 2 bases, with 14 bases left between them. CDR3 DNA: TGTGCCAGTAGTATTTATCCGGGGGTAGCCTACGAGCAGTACTTC. Its translation: CASSIYPGVAYEQYF.

As DNA, the CDR3 is TGTGCCAGCAGTTACAGGGGGCTAAACTATGGCTACACCTTC. Translated, it gives CASSYRGLNYGYTF. The chain has TRBV6-5 and TRBJ1-2; TRBD1 matches 7 bases. Trimming removed 2 bases from V and 2 bases from J; junction bases left unmatched: 2. The V gene's germline CDR1 is MNHEY and CDR2 SVGAGI. The CDR3 is 14 residues long.

The genes are TRBV6-5 and TRBJ2-5; 7 bases agree with TRBD1. After removal of 2 bases from V and 5 bases from J, the junction contained 5 bases not matched to a gene. Germline V lookup: CDR1 MNHEY, CDR2 SVGAGI. CDR3 length: 14 residues. CDR3 sequence reads: CASSYTGEGETQYF. The CDR3 DNA sequence: TGTGCCAGCAGTTACACAGGGGAAGGGGAGACCCAGTACTTC.

This chain connects TRBV27 to TRBJ2-7; 9 nucleotides align to TRBD1. The CDR3 contains 15 residues. V lost 5 bases to trimming and J lost 1 base; unmatched junction nucleotides: 6. The V gene's germline CDR1 is MNHEY and CDR2 SMNVEV (reference sequence). CDR3 region: CASSPTGQGSYEQYF. The CDR3 DNA reads TGTGCCAGCAGTCCGACGGGACAGGGATCCTACGAGCAGTACTTC.

A single count supports this clone. The chain combines TRBV15 with TRBJ2-3; possibly TRBD2 for D (7 bases). Per germline, CDR1 LNHNV and CDR2 YYDKDF (reference sequence). The CDR3 consists of 14 residues. The V and J ends lost 3 bases and 5 bases respectively, with 12 bases between them. CDR3 nucleotide sequence: TGTGCCACCAGCAGGGGGGGGGCAGAAGATACGCAGTATTTT. Protein sequence: CATSRGGAEDTQYF.

J is TRBJ2-7 and V is TRBV5-4; the match to TRBD2 covers 12 bases. Trimming cost V 3 bases and J 5 bases; bases outside gene matches: 6. This CDR3 has 15 residues. Germline loops: CDR1 SGHNT, CDR2 YYREEE (reference sequence). The CDR3 region has the DNA TGTGCCAGCAGCTCTCTAGCGGGGGGGAATGACGAGCAGTACTTC. Protein sequence: CASSSLAGGNDEQYF.

As DNA, the CDR3 is TGTGCCAGTAGTATGGGAGTGACAGATACGCAGTATTTT. This sequence encodes CASSMGVTDTQYF. The chain has TRBV19 and TRBJ2-3, with D perhaps matching TRBD2 (5 bases). This CDR3 has 13 amino acids. V was clipped by 3 bases and J by 3 bases, with 7 bases between them. Germline V CDR1 and CDR2: LNHDA, SQIVND (reference sequence).

V usage is TRBV7-9 and J usage is TRBJ2-1; tentatively, D is TRBD1 (6 bases). The CDR3 contains 15 residues. V shed 3 bases and J shed 0 bases, with 9 bases lying between them. Germline V gene lookup returns CDR1 SEHNR and CDR2 FQNEAQ (reference sequence). The CDR3 region is CASSFTGSSYNEQFF. The CDR3 DNA reads TGTGCCAGCAGCTTTACAGGGAGCTCCTACAATGAGCAGTTCTTC.

DNA for the CDR3: TGCGCCAGCAGCTTGGGCTTTGGGCCGGAACAAGAGACCCAGTACTTC. Amino acid sequence: CASSLGFGPEQETQYF. This chain connects TRBV5-1 to TRBJ2-5; D not resolved. Trimming took off 0 bases at V and 2 bases at J, with 14 bases between the two ends. The CDR3 runs 16 residues. The germline gives CDR1 SGHRS, CDR2 YFSETQ.

This clone came up a few times. The J gene is TRBJ2-7, the V gene TRBV4-1; TRBD1 is a possible D gene (5 bases). Germline V gives CDR1 MGHRA, CDR2 YSYEKL. The CDR3 loop spans 15 amino acids. The V end was cut by 0 bases, the J end by 4 bases, with 13 bases between. The CDR3 DNA reads as TGCGCCAGCAGCCAAGATTATAGGGGTCTGTACGAGCAGTACTTC. It is translated as CASSQDYRGLYEQYF.

The rearrangement links TRBV5-1 to TRBJ1-2; 7 bases agree with TRBD1. Germline assignment: CDR1 SGHRS and CDR2 YFSETQ. The ends lost 4 bases at V and 0 bases at J; junction bases unmatched: 6. The CDR3 is 15 residues long. CDR3 coding DNA: TGCGCCAGCAGCCGGGGACAGCTACCTAACTATGGCTACACCTTC. Its protein product is CASSRGQLPNYGYTF.

The chain links TRBV28 to TRBJ1-1; TRBD1 matches at 8 bases. Trimming removed 8 bases from V and 11 bases from J; junction bases left unmatched: 10. Germline CDR1 MDHEN, CDR2 SYDVKM. The CDR3 totals 12 residues. The CDR3 DNA is TGTGCCAGCGGGCAGGGGGCTTTGGGGGCTTTCTTT. Protein sequence: CASGQGALGAFF.

The chain recombines TRBV28 with TRBJ1-6, with D possibly being TRBD1 (6 bases). V lost 5 bases to trimming and J lost 7 bases, with 15 bases between them. The length of the CDR3 is 15 residues. Per germline, CDR1 MDHEN and CDR2 SYDVKM. The CDR3 spells CASSPPRGGNSPLHF. CDR3 DNA: TGTGCCAGCAGTCCCCCCAGGGGCGGAAATTCACCCCTCCACTTT.

The chain has TRBV5-6 and TRBJ2-5; TRBD1 aligns across 9 bases. This CDR3 contains 15 residues. CDR1 is SGHDT and CDR2 is YYEEEE in the germline V gene. Trimming removed 4 bases from V and 5 bases from J; junction bases left unmatched: 9. The CDR3 region is CASSHPWTGDETQYF. CDR3 bases: TGTGCCAGCAGCCACCCATGGACAGGGGATGAGACCCAGTACTTC. The whole variable domain, remainder taken from reference TRBV5-6 and TRBJ2-5, is DAGVTQSPTHLIKTRGQQVTLRCSPKSGHDTVSWYQQALGQGPQFIFQYYEEEERQRGNFPDRFSGHQFPNYSSELNVNALLLGDSALYLCASSHPWTGDETQYFGPGTRLLVL.

This clone has only one observation. This rearrangement joins TRBV5-5 to TRBJ2-3, with D possibly TRBD1 on 6 matching bases. There are 14 residues in the CDR3. Germline CDR1 reads SGHKS; CDR2 reads YYEKEE (reference sequence). The V end was cut by 0 bases, the J end by 4 bases, with 9 bases between. The DNA for the CDR3 is TGTGCCAGCAGCTTGGGGGCAGGGGCAGATACGCAGTATTTT. Translating gives CASSLGAGADTQYF.

The chain employs TRBV14 and TRBJ2-5; TRBD2 aligns across 11 bases. V dropped 4 bases and J dropped 4; count of bases not matched to a gene: 11. CDR3 length: 17 amino acids. The germline V gene encodes CDR1 SGHDN and CDR2 FVKESK. CDR3 loop: CASSRGTSGRLGETQYF. The CDR3 bases are TGTGCCAGCAGCCGAGGGACTAGCGGACGTTTGGGAGAGACCCAGTACTTC.

The gene calls are TRBV15 and TRBJ1-5; 7 bases are shared with TRBD1. The V gene end was trimmed by 1 base and the J gene end by 4 bases; junction bases not matched to a gene: 4. The germline V gene has CDR1 LNHNV and CDR2 YYDKDF (reference sequence). The CDR3 runs to 15 residues. Here the CDR3 DNA reads TGTGCCACCAGCAGAGGGAGGGGGCTTAATCAGCCCCAGCATTTT. It encodes CATSRGRGLNQPQHF. Full variable domain (missing parts from reference TRBV15 and TRBJ1-5): DAMVIQNPRYQVTQFGKPVTLSCSQTLNHNVMYWYQQKSSQAPKLLFHYYDKDFNNEADTPDNFQSRRPNTSFCFLDIRSPGLGDTAMYLCATSRGRGLNQPQHFGDGTRLSIL.

The chain carries TRBV7-9 and TRBJ1-1; D ambiguous. The CDR3 covers 13 residues. V was shortened by 5 bases and J by 1 base, with 8 bases between the two germline ends. Germline CDR1 reads SEHNR; CDR2 reads FQNEAQ (reference sequence). The CDR3 DNA reads as TGTGCCAGCAGCCCCTACAGGAACACTGAAGCTTTCTTT. It yields the protein CASSPYRNTEAFF. The whole variable domain, filled in from reference TRBV7-9 and TRBJ1-1, reads DTGVSQNPRHKITKRGQNVTFRCDPISEHNRLYWYRQTLGQGPEFLTYFQNEAQLEKSRLLSDRFSAERPKGSFSTLEIQRTEQGDSAMYLCASSPYRNTEAFFGQGTRLTVV.